The T cell receptor (beta chain) described here comes from a study of cytotoxic CD8 clonotypes in ibrutinib-treated CLL. Study as a whole: The group held 11 relapsed/refractory and roughly 15 treatment-naive patients, with 17 IGHV unmutated. Median treatment time before response sampling was eleven to twelve months, range 6 to 36.

Only in-frame clones appear in the TCRdb table, and some are missing; sequencing was by immunoSEQ multiplex PCR. The sample lists over 250,000 clones, around 77% seen once, with roughly 5.7% in the top ten. The germline gives CDR1 SQVTM, CDR2 ANQGSEA. The CDR3 consists of 14 residues. V shed 5 bases and J shed 7 bases, with 17 bases lying between them. Frozen-stored PBMCs produced about 2 micrograms of genomic DNA for TCR beta libraries. The V and J genes are TRBV29-1 and TRBJ1-4, with a possible D match to TRBD1 (5 bases). This receptor was obtained from a human donor with chronic lymphocytic leukemia. The sample here was PBMCs, taken at disease progression, from a patient treated with ibrutinib. In DNA form, the CDR3 reads TGCAGCGTTAGGTCCCCAGGGCGCGGTGAAAAACTGTTTTTT. It encodes CSVRSPGRGEKLFF.